This TCR beta chain originates from a study of response to subunit inactivated influenza vaccine. General study findings and limits: Only a handful of new T cells, the authors suggested, are recruited with each seasonal influenza vaccination.

In regard to this clonotype: Its antigen remains unknown.

The germline V gene has CDR1 SGHRS and CDR2 YFSETQ. Germline trimming cut 6 bases from V and 3 bases from J; bases unmatched to any gene: 7. The CDR3 has 14 residues. TCRdb independently ran MiXCR on the RT-PCR reads; one entry per CDR3 protein. The table lists almost 600,000 distinct CDR3 sequences, roughly 15% of them singletons. This sample comprised PBMCs from blood, obtained roughly 12 days after vaccination. The chain is built from TRBV5-1 and TRBJ2-3; 7 bases are a match to TRBD2. This sequence was found in a man between 50 and 59 years old who received an inactivated influenza vaccine. In DNA, the CDR3 is TGCGCCAGCACTCAGCGGGGCCAGACAGATACGCAGTATTTT. Its translation is CASTQRGQTDTQYF.